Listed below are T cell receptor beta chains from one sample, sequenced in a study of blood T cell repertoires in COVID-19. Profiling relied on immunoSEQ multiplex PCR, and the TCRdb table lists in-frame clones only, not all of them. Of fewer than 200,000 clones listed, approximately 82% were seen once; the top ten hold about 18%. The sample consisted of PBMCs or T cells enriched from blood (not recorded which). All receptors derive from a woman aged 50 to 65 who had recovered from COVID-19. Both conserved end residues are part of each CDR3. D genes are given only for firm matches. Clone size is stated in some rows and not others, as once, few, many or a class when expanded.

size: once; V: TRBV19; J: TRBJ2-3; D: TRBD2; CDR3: CASSSGGGSTDTQYF; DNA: TGTGCCAGTTCCAGCGGGGGGGGTAGCACAGATACGCAGTATTTT
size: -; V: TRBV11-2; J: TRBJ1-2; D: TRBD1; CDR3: CASSLESGQNYGYTF; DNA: TGTGCCAGCAGCTTAGAATCGGGACAGAACTATGGCTACACCTTC
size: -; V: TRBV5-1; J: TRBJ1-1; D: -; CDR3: CASSYLGLMNTEAFF; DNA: TGCGCCAGCAGCTATTTGGGACTCATGAACACTGAAGCTTTCTTT
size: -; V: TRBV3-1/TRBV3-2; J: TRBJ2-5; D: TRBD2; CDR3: CASSQVTGTSGGIQYF; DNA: TGTGCCAGCAGCCAAGTGACCGGGACTAGCGGGGGCATCCAGTACTTC
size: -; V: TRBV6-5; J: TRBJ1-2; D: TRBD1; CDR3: CASRKLGQDGYTF; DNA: TGTGCCAGCAGAAAGCTGGGACAGGATGGCTACACCTTC
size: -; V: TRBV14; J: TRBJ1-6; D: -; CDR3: CASSQRTAIRNSPLHF; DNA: TGTGCCAGCAGCCAACGGACAGCCATAAGAAATTCACCCCTCCACTTT
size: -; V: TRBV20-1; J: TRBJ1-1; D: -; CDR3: CSAHGGGTAFF; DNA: TGCAGTGCCCACGGGGGGGGAACGGCTTTCTTT
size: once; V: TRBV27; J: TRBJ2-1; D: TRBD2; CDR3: CASSSILAGGLGNEQFF; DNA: TGTGCCAGCAGTTCTATCCTAGCGGGAGGGTTGGGTAATGAGCAGTTCTTC
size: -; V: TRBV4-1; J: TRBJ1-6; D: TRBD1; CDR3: CASSQERQRQGGSPLHF; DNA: TGCGCCAGCAGCCAAGAACGGCAGCGACAGGGTGGTTCACCCCTCCACTTT
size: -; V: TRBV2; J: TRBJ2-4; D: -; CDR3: CASSPRVGAKNIQYF; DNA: TGTGCCAGCAGTCCCAGGGTTGGGGCCAAAAACATTCAGTACTTC
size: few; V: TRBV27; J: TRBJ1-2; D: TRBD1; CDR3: CASSSVRGISGYTF; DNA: TGTGCCAGCAGTTCCGTCAGGGGGATCTCTGGCTACACCTTC
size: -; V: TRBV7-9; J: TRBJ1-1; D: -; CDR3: CASSLMSRGEAFF; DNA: TGTGCCAGCAGCTTGATGAGCCGAGGTGAAGCTTTCTTT
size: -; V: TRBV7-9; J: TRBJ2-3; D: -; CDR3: CASSSGTDTQYF; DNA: TGTGCCAGCAGCTCGGGCACAGATACGCAGTATTTT
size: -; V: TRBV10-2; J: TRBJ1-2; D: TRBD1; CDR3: CASTVSGTGGGYTF; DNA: TGCGCCAGCACCGTATCCGGGACAGGGGGTGGCTACACCTTC
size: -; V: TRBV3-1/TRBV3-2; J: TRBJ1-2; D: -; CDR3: CASSQADSPSGGYTF; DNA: TGTGCCAGCAGCCAGGCGGACAGTCCCTCGGGTGGCTACACCTTC
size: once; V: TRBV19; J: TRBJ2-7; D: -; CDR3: CASSMVGARYEQYF; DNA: TGTGCCAGTAGTATGGTGGGGGCCCGCTACGAGCAGTACTTC
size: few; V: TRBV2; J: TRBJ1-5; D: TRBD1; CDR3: CAIGDRGQPQHF; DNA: TGTGCCATCGGGGACAGGGGACAGCCCCAGCATTTT
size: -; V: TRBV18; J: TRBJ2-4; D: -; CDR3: CASGRENIQYF; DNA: TGTGCCAGCGGCCGGGAAAACATTCAGTACTTC
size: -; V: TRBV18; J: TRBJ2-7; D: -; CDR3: CASSPKGSHEQYF; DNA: TGTGCCAGCTCACCGAAGGGGTCCCACGAGCAGTACTTC